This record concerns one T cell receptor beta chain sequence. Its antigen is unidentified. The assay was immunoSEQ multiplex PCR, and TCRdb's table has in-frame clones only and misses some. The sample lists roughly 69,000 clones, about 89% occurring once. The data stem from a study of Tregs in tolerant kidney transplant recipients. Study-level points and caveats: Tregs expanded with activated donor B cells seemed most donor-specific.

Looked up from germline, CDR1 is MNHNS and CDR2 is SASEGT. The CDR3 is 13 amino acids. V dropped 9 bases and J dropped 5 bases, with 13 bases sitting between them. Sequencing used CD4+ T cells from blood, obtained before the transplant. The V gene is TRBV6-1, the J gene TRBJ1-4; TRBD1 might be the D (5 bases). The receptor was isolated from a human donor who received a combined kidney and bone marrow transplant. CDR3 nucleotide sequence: TGTGCCAGTTCAGGGCGTCTCAATGAAAAACTGTTTTTT. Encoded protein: CASSGRLNEKLFF.